This T cell receptor (beta chain) is from a study of T cell changes during pregnancy in multiple sclerosis. Data came from immunoSEQ multiplex PCR; TCRdb stores just in-frame clones and leaves some out. The sample shows 60,000 to 65,000 clones, less than 95% of them seen only once. The CDR3 has 16 amino acids. CDR1 SEHNR and CDR2 FQNEAQ come from the germline V gene (reference sequence). V was pared by 3 bases and J by 1 base, with 5 bases of the junction left unmatched. This receptor was taken from a female donor in good health, enrolled as a control in a pregnancy study. Here the sequenced sample was peripheral blood, taken in the second trimester of pregnancy. The rearrangement joins TRBV7-9 to TRBJ2-1; 8 positions agree with TRBD2. This CDR3 is CASSFVAGPSYNEQFF. The CDR3 nucleotides are TGTGCCAGCAGCTTTGTAGCGGGACCTTCCTACAATGAGCAGTTCTTC.